Detailed here is one TCR beta chain. Its specificity is not known. As the sequencing template, cDNA was produced by extracting RNA and reverse transcribing it. Data came from immunoSEQ multiplex PCR; TCRdb stores just in-frame clones and leaves some out. The sample holds 170,000 or so clones, 50% to 70% seen once. From germline, CDR1 is SGDLS and CDR2 YYNGEE. V was clipped by 0 bases and J by 7 bases, with 11 bases between them. The CDR3 length is 14 residues. The data derive from a study of CD8+ T cells in alopecia areata. Overall study results and limits: Tofacitinib significantly lowered scalp clonality and expanded CD8+ clones among the top 100.

Treatment: oral pan-JAK inhibitor, 5-10 mg twice daily. Specimens obtained from alopecia areata patients comprised lesional scalp punch biopsies and peripheral blood. The chain is built from TRBV9 and TRBJ2-1, with D possibly being TRBD2 (6 bases). This TCR was recovered from a human donor with alopecia areata. The specimen was CD4+ T cells sorted from blood, collected at week 4, from a patient treated with tofacitinib. DNA of the CDR3: TGTGCCAGCAGCGTAGGTGGGACTCAGAATGAGCAGTTCTTC. Translation: CASSVGGTQNEQFF. The entire variable domain, with the rest obtained from reference TRBV9 and TRBJ2-1, is as follows: DSGVTQTPKHLITATGQRVTLRCSPRSGDLSVYWYQQSLDQGLQFLIQYYNGEERAKGNILERFSAQQFPDLHSELNLSSLELGDSALYFCASSVGGTQNEQFFGPGTRLTVL.